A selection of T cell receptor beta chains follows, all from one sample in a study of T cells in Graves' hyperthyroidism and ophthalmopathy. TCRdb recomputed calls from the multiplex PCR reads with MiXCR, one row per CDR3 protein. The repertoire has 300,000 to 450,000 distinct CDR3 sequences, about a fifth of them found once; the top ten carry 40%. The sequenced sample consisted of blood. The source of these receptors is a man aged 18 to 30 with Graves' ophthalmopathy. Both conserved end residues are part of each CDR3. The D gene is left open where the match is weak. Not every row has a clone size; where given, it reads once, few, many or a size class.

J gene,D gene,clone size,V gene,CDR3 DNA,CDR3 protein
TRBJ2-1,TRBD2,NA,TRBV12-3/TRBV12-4,TGTGCCAGCAGGGGGGGGGGGGCGGGGGGCGACAATGAGCAGTTCTTC,CASRGGGAGGDNEQFF
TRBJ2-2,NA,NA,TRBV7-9,TGTGCCAGCAGCCCGAGCTACACCGGGGAGCTGTTTTTT,CASSPSYTGELFF
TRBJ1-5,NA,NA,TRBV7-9,TGTGCCAGCAGCTTAGAAGGGGGAGGGGTTAGCAATCAGCCCCAGCATTTT,CASSLEGGGVSNQPQHF
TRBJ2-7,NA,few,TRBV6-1,TGTGCCAGCAGACTATCTGGGAAGCTGTCCTACGAGCAGTACTTC,CASRLSGKLSYEQYF
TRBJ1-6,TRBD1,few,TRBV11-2,TGTGCCAGCAGCAGGACAGGGGCGCGCTCACCCCTCCACTTT,CASSRTGARSPLHF
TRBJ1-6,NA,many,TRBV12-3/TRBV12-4,TGTGCCAGCAGCCCTCGACAGCGTTATAATTCACCCCTCCACTTT,CASSPRQRYNSPLHF
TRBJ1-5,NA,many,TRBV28,TGTGCCAGCAGTTTTGTACCTAGCAATCAGCCCCAGCATTTT,CASSFVPSNQPQHF
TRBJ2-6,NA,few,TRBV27,TGTGCCAGCAGTTTATCGCCAGGGTCTGGGGCCAACGTCCTGACTTTC,CASSLSPGSGANVLTF
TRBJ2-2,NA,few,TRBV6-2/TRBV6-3,TGTGCCAGCAGTTACTCGATCACGAACACCGGGGAGCTGTTTTTT,CASSYSITNTGELFF
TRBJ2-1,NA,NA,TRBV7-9,TGTGCCAGCAGCATGAGGGGGGAGGAGCAGTTCTTC,CASSMRGEEQFF
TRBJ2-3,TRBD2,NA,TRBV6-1,TGTGCCAGCAGTCCCACCGGACTGGAGGCGGGGGGGCACCCAGATACGCAGTATTTT,CASSPTGLEAGGHPDTQYF
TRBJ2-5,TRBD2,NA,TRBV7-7,TGTGCTAGCACCCCGGGGAGGGTTGGAGGGAAAGAGACCCAGTACTTC,CASTPGRVGGKETQYF
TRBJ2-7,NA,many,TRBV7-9,TGTGCCAGCAGCTTGGGGGGTGGGGCTATTGACGAGCAGTACTTC,CASSLGGGAIDEQYF
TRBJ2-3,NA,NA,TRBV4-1,TGCGCCAGCAGCCAACTCGGGAACTCCGGGGGGCTTAGCACAGATACGCAGTATTTT,CASSQLGNSGGLSTDTQYF